Here is one T cell receptor (beta chain) with its context. Its antigen remains unknown. The data stem from a study of glioma-infiltrating T cells. Using RNA template, CDR3s of TCR alpha and beta were amplified with iRepertoire arm-PCR. One-step reverse transcription and amplification started from approximately 100-400 ng of tissue mRNA or PBMC total RNA. TCRdb processed the multiplex PCR reads anew with MiXCR; each CDR3 protein has one entry. The sample includes about 140,000 distinct CDR3 sequences, roughly 43% seen only once; the top ten take around 20%. General study results and limits: Tissue and blood shared very few CDR3 sequences. Tissue-blood divergence was below expectation in non-neoplastic patients, above in gliomas.

V was pared by 5 bases and J by 7 bases, with 9 bases between. This CDR3 spans 12 amino acids. Germline CDR1 is MNHNS and CDR2 is SASEGT. Sample: glioma tissue, nonneoplastic brain tissue, or PBMCs (not recorded which). The TCR comes from a human donor with low-grade glioma or glioblastoma, undergoing nonglioma brain surgery, or in good health (not recorded which). The V gene is TRBV6-1, the J gene TRBJ1-5; unclear D gene. The CDR3 loop is CASSPFGQPQHF. In DNA, the CDR3 is TGTGCCAGCAGTCCCTTCGGACAGCCCCAGCATTTT.